This passage covers 32 T cell receptor beta chains from one sample sequenced in a study of T cell repertoires in cytomegalovirus infection. TCRdb analysed the reads with MiXCR anew, one entry per CDR3 protein. The sample gives 200,000 to 300,000 distinct CDR3 sequences, about 12% of which show up once; approximately 1.6% is in the top ten. Sequences were obtained from PBMCs. The receptor source for this set is a human donor in good health (CMV status not recorded). Some clones in this sample may be carry-over from other donors' samples.

The CDR3 loop reads CASRLAGDLGELFF. The CDR3 nucleotides read TGTGCCAGTAGACTAGCGGGAGATCTAGGGGAGCTGTTTTTT. V and J are TRBV19 and TRBJ2-2; TRBD2 aligns across 11 bases. The trim removed 6 bases at V and 8 bases at J, leaving 5 bases unmatched. Germline V gene sequence: CDR1 LNHDA, CDR2 SQIVND (reference sequence). There are 14 residues in the CDR3.

With regard to this clonotype: Being one base from a much bigger clone, this may be a read error. The conserved closing phenylalanine or tryptophan is absent in this CDR3, likely reflecting a read error. This rearrangement joins TRBV19 to TRBJ2-4, with a possible D match to TRBD1 (6 bases). Germline CDR1 is LNHDA and CDR2 is SQIVND (reference sequence). The CDR3 has 15 residues. The V end was cut by 7 bases, the J end by 0 bases, with 13 bases between. Here the CDR3 DNA reads TGTGCCAGTATGCGGACAGATGTAGCCAAAAACATTCAGTACTGC. It translates to CASMRTDVAKNIQYC.

This clonotype was counted many times. The rearrangement uses TRBV20-1 and TRBJ2-3, with 14 bases aligning to TRBD2. V shed 5 bases and J 1 base; nucleotides not matched to a gene: 11. The CDR3 has 18 residues. Germline V gives CDR1 DFQATT, CDR2 SNEGSKA (reference sequence). CDR3 bases: TGCAGTGCTCTTCGGACTAGCGGGAGGAGGATGGGCACAGATACGCAGTATTTT. It codes for CSALRTSGRRMGTDTQYF.

This clonotype was seen only a few times. The chain employs TRBV19 and TRBJ2-3; 7 bases map to TRBD1. CDR3 length: 16 amino acids. The V gene end was trimmed by 6 bases and the J gene end by 4 bases; junction bases not matched to a gene: 13. Germline V lookup: CDR1 LNHDA, CDR2 SQIVND (reference sequence). CDR3 amino acids: CASSRSHRGTADTQYF. CDR3 in DNA: TGTGCCAGTAGCCGTTCCCACAGGGGAACGGCAGATACGCAGTATTTT.

This clonotype was seen ten or more times. The V call is TRBV6-1, the J call TRBJ2-3, with 9 bases matching TRBD2. CDR1 is MNHNS and CDR2 is SASEGT in the germline V gene. The V segment lost 8 bases and the J segment 1 base; nucleotides outside the gene matches: 1. The CDR3 has 13 residues. The CDR3 DNA sequence: TGTGCCAGCCGGACTAGCGGCACAGATACGCAGTATTTT. Translated: CASRTSGTDTQYF.

The table lists this clonotype with many counts. The V and J genes are TRBV6-6 and TRBJ2-7, with 9 bases fitting TRBD2. The CDR3 sequence is 14 residues long. Germline values: CDR1 MNHNY, CDR2 SVGAGI (reference sequence). With 2 bases clipped from V and 5 bases from J, the junction kept 4 bases outside the gene matches. The CDR3 DNA reads as TGTGCCAGCAGTTACCTCGCGGGAGGGCACGAGCAGTACTTC. As protein: CASSYLAGGHEQYF.

This clonotype has a count of ten or more. V and J are TRBV7-9 and TRBJ2-3, with TRBD2 matching over 8 bases. CDR3 length: 18 amino acids. V trimming: 3 bases; J trimming: 3 bases; junction bases outside the gene matches: 14. Per germline, CDR1 SEHNR and CDR2 FQNEAQ (reference sequence). The CDR3 sequence: CASSFPQGAGGQTDTQYF. The DNA of the CDR3 is TGTGCCAGCAGCTTCCCTCAAGGGGCGGGGGGCCAGACAGATACGCAGTATTTT.

CDR3 sequence reads: CAWDAGTSNEKLFF. In nucleotides, the CDR3 is TGTGCCTGGGATGCCGGGACCTCCAATGAAAAACTGTTTTTT. This chain uses TRBV30 with TRBJ1-4; possibly TRBD1 for D (5 bases). Germline assignment: CDR1 GTSNPN and CDR2 SVGIG (reference sequence). V gave up 5 bases and J gave up 5 bases, with 15 bases separating them. This CDR3 is built from 14 residues.

This clonotype was seen repeatedly, ten times or more. The J gene is TRBJ2-7, the V gene TRBV28, with TRBD1 identical over 10 bases. The CDR3 runs to 14 residues. V lost 5 bases and J lost 6; bases outside the gene matches: 7. Germline CDR1 MDHEN, CDR2 SYDVKM. The CDR3 here is CASSRGGQGLEQYF. CDR3 nucleotides: TGTGCCAGCAGTCGGGGGGGACAGGGGCTCGAGCAGTACTTC.

This chain joins TRBV14 and TRBJ2-4, with no clear D. CDR3 length: 15 amino acids. The germline gives CDR1 SGHDN, CDR2 FVKESK. V lost 0 bases and J 7 bases, leaving 13 bases between the germline ends. The CDR3 nucleotides are TGTGCCAGCAGCCAAGATCTTCCCCCTTGGAACATTCAGTACTTC. It codes for CASSQDLPPWNIQYF.

This clonotype was counted a few times. The chain couples TRBV6-2 or TRBV6-3 to TRBJ2-7; 9 positions match TRBD1. V dropped 6 bases and J dropped 3; count of bases not matched to a gene: 3. Germline V lookup: CDR1 MNHEY, CDR2 SVGEGT. The CDR3 is 13 amino acids. Here the CDR3 reads CASRWGQGYEQYF. The DNA of the CDR3 is TGTGCCAGCAGATGGGGACAGGGCTACGAGCAGTACTTC.

CDR3 amino acids: CASRPAAQGAGELFF. As DNA, the CDR3 is TGTGCCAGCAGACCCGCCGCTCAGGGTGCCGGGGAGCTGTTTTTT. J is TRBJ2-2 and V is TRBV28; tentative D call: TRBD1 (5 bases). Germline CDR1 is MDHEN and CDR2 is SYDVKM. The CDR3 is 15 residues long. V lost 6 bases to trimming and J lost 6 bases, with 17 bases between them.

This clonotype was counted many times. The chain recombines TRBV20-1 with TRBJ2-3, with a tentative D call TRBD2 (5 bases). Germline lookup yields CDR1 DFQATT and CDR2 SNEGSKA (reference sequence). Deletions cut 5 bases from V and 1 base from J, with 22 bases between. This CDR3 has 17 amino acids. The CDR3 is CSALPSSYEEGTDTQYF. In DNA form, the CDR3 reads TGCAGTGCTCTTCCCTCGTCATATGAGGAGGGCACAGATACGCAGTATTTT.

V and J are TRBV29-1 and TRBJ2-2, with D hard to call. CDR1 and CDR2 from the germline V gene are SQVTM and ANQGSEA. Trimming stripped 4 bases from V and 7 bases from J, with 4 bases between. This CDR3 contains 10 residues. The CDR3 DNA reads TGCAGCGTTGGGCACGGGGAGCTGTTTTTT. It is translated as CSVGHGELFF.

This clonotype was recorded many times. The chain employs TRBV5-1 and TRBJ2-1, with D maybe TRBD1 (6 bases). Germline V CDR1 and CDR2: SGHRS, YFSETQ. The length of the CDR3 is 14 residues. Trimming pared 3 bases from V and 6 bases from J, leaving 13 bases between. The CDR3: CASSWGQEPNEQFF. In DNA, the CDR3 is TGCGCCAGCAGCTGGGGGCAGGAGCCCAATGAGCAGTTCTTC.

This clonotype was counted many times. The gene calls are TRBV7-2 and TRBJ1-5; D uncertain. The CDR3 extends over 14 amino acids. With 3 bases removed from V and 0 bases from J, the gap between germline ends came to 6 bases. The germline gives CDR1 SGHTA, CDR2 FQGNSA. In DNA, the CDR3 is TGTGCCAGCAGCTTGACCAATAGCAATCAGCCCCAGCATTTT. Its translation is CASSLTNSNQPQHF.

The V call is TRBV19, the J call TRBJ1-4, with 9 bases fitting TRBD1. This CDR3 has 16 amino acids. J was trimmed by 2 bases and V by 5 bases; bases with no gene match: 6. Germline V gene sequence: CDR1 LNHDA, CDR2 SQIVND (reference sequence). For the CDR3, the DNA is TGTGCCAGTAGTGCACAGGGGGCAGCTACTAATGAAAAACTGTTTTTT. It translates to CASSAQGAATNEKLFF.

This clonotype was seen at least ten times. This rearrangement joins TRBV28 to TRBJ1-2; TRBD1 might be the D (5 bases). CDR3 size: 12 residues. In germline, CDR1 is MDHEN, CDR2 SYDVKM. Trimming took off 6 bases at V and 5 bases at J, with 10 bases between the two ends. DNA of the CDR3: TGTGCCAGCAGGGACAACGGATATGGCTACACCTTC. This codes for CASRDNGYGYTF.

In its sample, this clonotype was seen many times. J is TRBJ2-2 and V is TRBV7-6, with 10 bases aligning to TRBD1. The CDR3 sequence is 17 residues long. Germline V gene lookup returns CDR1 SGHVS and CDR2 FNYEAQ. V dropped 6 bases and J dropped 3; count of bases not matched to a gene: 10. CDR3 in amino acids: CASRPPPGQGYTGELFF. The CDR3 nucleotides read TGTGCCAGCAGGCCCCCCCCGGGACAGGGGTACACCGGGGAGCTGTTTTTT.

Only a few counts were recorded for this clonotype. The rearrangement uses TRBV20-1 and TRBJ2-7; 7 nucleotides agree with TRBD1. CDR1 and CDR2 (germline): DFQATT, SNEGSKA (reference sequence). The CDR3 contains 16 residues. V shed 2 bases, J shed 2 bases, and the junction held 12 bases outside the gene matches. The CDR3, as DNA: TGCAGTGCTAGAACGGGCCGGGACAGATTCCCCTACGAGCAGTACTTC. Its protein product is CSARTGRDRFPYEQYF.

This clonotype came up many times. V gene TRBV5-5 combines with J gene TRBJ2-1, with D hard to call. Germline-derived CDR1 and CDR2 are SGHKS and YYEKEE (reference sequence). V was shortened by 1 base and J by 3 bases, with 5 bases between the two germline ends. The CDR3 length is 13 residues. CDR3 nucleotides: TGTGCCAGCAGCTTGTCCATCTACAATGAGCAGTTCTTC. This encodes CASSLSIYNEQFF. The full variable domain, with the rest looked up from reference TRBV5-5 and TRBJ2-1, is DAGVTQSPTHLIKTRGQQVTLRCSPISGHKSVSWYQQVLGQGPQFIFQYYEKEERGRGNFPDRFSARQFPNYSSELNVNALLLGDSALYLCASSLSIYNEQFFGPGTRLTVL.

This clonotype has ten or more counts. The CDR3 protein is CASSLQGGEQYF. The DNA for the CDR3 is TGTGCCAGCAGCTTACAGGGGGGCGAGCAGTACTTC. The chain carries TRBV7-2 and TRBJ2-7, with D possibly TRBD1 on 7 matching bases. Looked up from germline, CDR1 is SGHTA and CDR2 is FQGNSA. CDR3 size: 12 residues. V gave up 2 bases and J gave up 6 bases, with 8 bases separating them.

This clonotype was picked up a small number of times. This chain connects TRBV20-1 to TRBJ2-7; 7 bases are shared with TRBD1. CDR1 and CDR2 from the germline V gene are DFQATT and SNEGSKA (reference sequence). J gave up 4 bases and V 3 bases, and 9 bases lay outside the gene matches. The CDR3 runs to 14 residues. CDR3 DNA sequence: TGCAGTGCTAGGGATCTTGACAGGGAATACGAGCAGTACTTC. Its protein product is CSARDLDREYEQYF.

There are many counts of this clonotype. The J gene is TRBJ2-7, the V gene TRBV5-4, with TRBD1 matching 9 bases. V was clipped by 4 bases and J by 2 bases; unmatched bases: 4. The CDR3 runs to 14 residues. The germline V gene encodes CDR1 SGHNT and CDR2 YYREEE (reference sequence). For the CDR3, the DNA is TGTGCCAGCAGCCCGGGACAGGGCCCCTACGAGCAGTACTTC. Translated, it gives CASSPGQGPYEQYF. The whole variable domain, filled in from reference TRBV5-4 and TRBJ2-7, reads ETGVTQSPTHLIKTRGQQVTLRCSSQSGHNTVSWYQQALGQGPQFIFQYYREEENGRGNFPPRFSGLQFPNYSSELNVNALELDDSALYLCASSPGQGPYEQYFGPGTRLTVT.

J is TRBJ2-5 and V is TRBV5-1; D ambiguous. V dropped 0 bases and J dropped 5 bases, with 5 bases sitting between them. CDR1 is SGHRS and CDR2 is YFSETQ in the germline V gene. The CDR3 has 12 residues. The CDR3 nucleotides are TGCGCCAGCAGCTTGGGAATGGAGACCCAGTACTTC. Translation: CASSLGMETQYF. Full variable domain (remainder filled in from reference TRBV5-1 and TRBJ2-5): KAGVTQTPRYLIKTRGQQVTLSCSPISGHRSVSWYQQTPGQGLQFLFEYFSETQRNKGNFPGRFSGRQFSNSRSEMNVSTLELGDSALYLCASSLGMETQYFGPGTRLLVL.

This clonotype was found many times. The gene calls are TRBV4-3 and TRBJ2-1, with TRBD2 matching 9 bases. The V and J ends lost 2 bases and 10 bases, in that order; junction bases with no gene match: 6. This CDR3 has 14 residues. The germline V gene encodes CDR1 LGHNA and CDR2 YSLEER. The CDR3 protein is CASSQRREGQEQFF. In nucleotides, the CDR3 is TGCGCCAGCAGCCAACGGCGGGAGGGCCAGGAGCAGTTCTTC.

In this sample, this clonotype turned up many times. The V gene is TRBV7-2, the J gene TRBJ1-5, with 12 bases aligning to TRBD1. Per germline, CDR1 SGHTA and CDR2 FQGNSA. Trimming at V came to 3 bases and at J to 5 bases, leaving 11 bases not matched to a gene. CDR3 length: 18 amino acids. The CDR3 nucleotides read TGTGCCAGCAGCTTCGACCTCCCCGGGACAGGGGGCCATCAGCCCCAGCATTTT. Translation: CASSFDLPGTGGHQPQHF.

This clonotype was seen more than once but under ten times. V gene TRBV6-5 combines with J gene TRBJ2-7; D perhaps matches TRBD1 (5 bases). Trimming removed 8 bases from V and 6 bases from J, with 20 bases in between. The CDR3 has 14 residues. Germline CDR1 reads MNHEY; CDR2 reads SVGAGI. CDR3 sequence (DNA): TGTGCCAGCGGTTCTTCTCTGGAAGGGGCCGAGCAGTACTTC. Amino acid sequence: CASGSSLEGAEQYF.

The V gene is TRBV11-3, the J gene TRBJ2-7; D is perhaps TRBD1 (6 bases). The CDR3 sequence is 14 residues long. V lost 5 bases, J lost 2 bases, and 13 bases lay in between. Germline-derived CDR1 and CDR2 are SGHNT and YENEEA. CDR3 nucleotides: TGTGCCAGCAGCCCCACAGGGAGCCCCTACGAGCAGTACTTC. Translation gives CASSPTGSPYEQYF.

There are many counts of this clonotype. The chain couples TRBV7-2 to TRBJ1-1, with TRBD1 identical over 8 bases. The CDR3 runs to 15 residues. V lost 5 bases to trimming and J lost 4 bases; unmatched junction nucleotides: 9. The germline V gene encodes CDR1 SGHTA and CDR2 FQGNSA. CDR3 sequence (DNA): TGTGCCAGCAGCGTCTCGGACAGGGCCTCCACTGAAGCTTTCTTT. Its translation: CASSVSDRASTEAFF.

The CDR3 DNA sequence: TGTGCCAGCAGCTTGGATGGCGGGAGGGACGCTGAGCAGTTCTTC. It codes for CASSLDGGRDAEQFF. The genes are TRBV5-4 and TRBJ2-1; 9 bases agree with TRBD2. The junction had 7 bases not matched to a gene; V was cut back by 0 bases and J by 9 bases. Germline CDR1 reads SGHNT; CDR2 reads YYREEE (reference sequence). CDR3 size: 15 residues.

This clonotype has a count of ten or more. The CDR3 region has the DNA TGTGCCAGCAGCCGGGGGGATCCCCGGTACGAGCAGTACTTC. Its protein is CASSRGDPRYEQYF. The chain combines TRBV7-3 with TRBJ2-7; 7 bases map to TRBD2. The CDR3 contains 14 residues. Germline CDR1 reads SGHTA; CDR2 reads FQGTGA. V shed 5 bases and J 4 bases; nucleotides not matched to a gene: 8. Full variable domain (missing parts from reference TRBV7-3 and TRBJ2-7): GAGVSQTPSNKVTEKGKYVELRCDPISGHTALYWYRQSLGQGPEFLIYFQGTGAADDSGLPNDRFFAVRPEGSVSTLKIQRTERGDSAVYLCASSRGDPRYEQYFGPGTRLTVT.